This TCR beta chain derives from a study of T cells in Graves' hyperthyroidism and ophthalmopathy. Study-wide context: Peripheral blood was drawn at first diagnosis, prior to all treatment.

This clonotype was recorded a few times. Clinical Activity Scores of at least 3, NOSPECS grades of at least 4 and durations under 3 months characterized ophthalmopathy patients. Diagnostic assessment was based on clinical symptoms, serum thyroxine and TRAb, thyroid ultrasound and orbital computed tomography. The CDR3 contains 13 residues. Germline CDR1 is WSHSY and CDR2 is SAAADI. Trimming left V 7 bases short and J 3 bases short, with 13 bases between. RNA transcripts served as the template for amplifying TCR beta CDR3 regions. First-round RT-PCR with HTBI primers amplified the TCR CDR3 region. TCRdb used MiXCR to reprocess the multiplex PCR reads, holding one entry per CDR3 protein. The sample includes under 600,000 distinct CDR3 sequences, approximately 15% of them seen just once.

This chain uses TRBV10-2 with TRBJ2-7; the D gene is possibly TRBD2 (6 bases). The receptor's source is a middle-aged woman with Graves' ophthalmopathy. The sample consisted of blood. The CDR3 here is CASTGEPLYEQYF. The DNA for the CDR3 is TGCGCCAGCACGGGGGAACCCCTCTACGAGCAGTACTTC.